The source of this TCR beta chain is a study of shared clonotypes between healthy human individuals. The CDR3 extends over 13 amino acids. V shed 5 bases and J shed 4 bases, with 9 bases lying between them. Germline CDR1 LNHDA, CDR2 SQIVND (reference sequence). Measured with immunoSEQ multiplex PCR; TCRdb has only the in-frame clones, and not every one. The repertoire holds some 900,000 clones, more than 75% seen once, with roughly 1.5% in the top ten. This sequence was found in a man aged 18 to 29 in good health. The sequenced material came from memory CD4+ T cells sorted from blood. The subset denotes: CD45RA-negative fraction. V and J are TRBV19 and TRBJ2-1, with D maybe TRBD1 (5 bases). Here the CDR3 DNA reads TGTGCCAGTAGTCCCAGGGTTTACAATGAGCAGTTCTTC. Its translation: CASSPRVYNEQFF.